This T cell receptor (beta chain) was observed in a study of glioma-infiltrating T cells after dendritic cell vaccination. There are a few counts of this clone. The time point: after dendritic cell vaccination, including at tumor progression/relapse. The protocol was immunoSEQ multiplex PCR, while the TCRdb copy is restricted to in-frame clones and leaves out a portion. Of roughly 100,000 clones detected, around 90% appear once; the ten largest clones hold approximately 2.7%. Trimming at V came to 4 bases and at J to 1 base, leaving 5 bases not matched to a gene. Germline CDR1 is SGHRS and CDR2 is YFSETQ. The CDR3 loop spans 15 amino acids.

Specimen: blood, collected after dendritic cell vaccination. J is TRBJ2-7 and V is TRBV5-1, with 10 positions matching TRBD1. This receptor was identified in a human donor with glioblastoma. CDR3 nucleotides: TGCGCCAGCAGCGGCCGGGACAGGGGTTCCTACGAGCAGTACTTC. Translation gives CASSGRDRGSYEQYF.